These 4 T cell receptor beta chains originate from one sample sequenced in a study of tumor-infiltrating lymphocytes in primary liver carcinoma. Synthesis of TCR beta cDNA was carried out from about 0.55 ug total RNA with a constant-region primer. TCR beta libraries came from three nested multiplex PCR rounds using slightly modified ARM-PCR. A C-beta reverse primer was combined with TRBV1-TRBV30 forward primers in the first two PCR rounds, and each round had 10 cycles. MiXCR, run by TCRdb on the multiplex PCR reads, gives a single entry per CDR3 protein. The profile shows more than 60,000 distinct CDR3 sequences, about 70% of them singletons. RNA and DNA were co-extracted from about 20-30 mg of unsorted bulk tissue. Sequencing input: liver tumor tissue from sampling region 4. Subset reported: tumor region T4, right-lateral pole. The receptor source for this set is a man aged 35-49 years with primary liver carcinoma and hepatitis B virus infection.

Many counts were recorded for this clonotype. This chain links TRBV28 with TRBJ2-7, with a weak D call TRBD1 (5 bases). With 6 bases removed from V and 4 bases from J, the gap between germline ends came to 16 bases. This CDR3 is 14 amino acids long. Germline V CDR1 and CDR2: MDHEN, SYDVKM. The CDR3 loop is CASRGAGSLYEQYF. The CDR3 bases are TGTGCCAGCAGAGGAGCAGGGTCCTTGTACGAGCAGTACTTC.

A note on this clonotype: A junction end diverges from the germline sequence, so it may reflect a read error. The CDR3 nucleotides read TGTGTCACCAGTGATCCCCACCACGGCACAGATACGCAGTATTTT. Residues: CVTSDPHHGTDTQYF. V gene TRBV24-1 combines with J gene TRBJ2-3; the D is unclear. CDR3 length: 15 residues. Germline values: CDR1 KGHDR, CDR2 SFDVKD.

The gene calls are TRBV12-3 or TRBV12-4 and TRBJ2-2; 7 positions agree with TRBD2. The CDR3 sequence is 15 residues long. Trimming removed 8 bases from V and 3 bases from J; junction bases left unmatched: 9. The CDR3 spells CASCRSGTDTGELFF. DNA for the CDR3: TGTGCCAGCTGTCGAAGCGGGACTGACACCGGGGAGCTGTTTTTT.

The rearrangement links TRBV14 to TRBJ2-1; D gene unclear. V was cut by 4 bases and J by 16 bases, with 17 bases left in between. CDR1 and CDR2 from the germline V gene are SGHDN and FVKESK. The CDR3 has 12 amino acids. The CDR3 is CASSRFYNEYFF. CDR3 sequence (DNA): TGTGCCAGCAGCCGGTTCTACAATGAGTATTTCTTC.